The next 15 T cell receptor beta chains were all read from a single sample in a study of T cell responses to AZD1222 COVID-19 vaccine. Assay: immunoSEQ multiplex PCR; the TCRdb copy retains only in-frame clones and omits some. Of roughly 97,000 clones detected, approximately 91% appear once; the ten largest clones hold 2.8%. This specimen was peripheral blood, taken on day 0 of AZD1222 vaccination. Receptors originate from an adult in good health.

CDR3 sequence: CASSLTGWGNQPQHF. As DNA, the CDR3 is TGTGCCAGCAGCTTGACAGGGTGGGGCAATCAGCCCCAGCATTTT. J is TRBJ1-5 and V is TRBV7-2, with 7 bases fitting TRBD1. There are 15 residues in the CDR3. Trimming removed 3 bases from V and 2 bases from J; junction bases left unmatched: 4. The germline V gene has CDR1 SGHTA and CDR2 FQGNSA.

The chain recombines TRBV10-3 with TRBJ2-3, with 9 bases that match TRBD1. Germline V gene data show CDR1 as ENHRY and CDR2 as SYGVKD. Trimming removed 4 bases from V and 3 bases from J; junction bases left unmatched: 2. The CDR3 covers 14 residues. CDR3 loop: CAISGQGGTDTQYF. CDR3 bases: TGTGCCATCAGTGGACAGGGGGGGACAGATACGCAGTATTTT.

This clone was counted once. The rearrangement joins TRBV5-1 to TRBJ2-5, with a tentative D call TRBD1 (6 bases). Germline V gene sequence: CDR1 SGHRS, CDR2 YFSETQ. The V and J ends lost 3 bases and 4 bases respectively, with 16 bases between them. This CDR3 has 15 amino acids. This chain's CDR3 is CASSYASGTTETQYF. In DNA, the CDR3 is TGCGCCAGCAGCTACGCTTCCGGGACAACAGAGACCCAGTACTTC.

CDR3 DNA sequence: TGTGCCAGCAACCTCAGGGTAGGCACTGAAGCTTTCTTT. It translates to CASNLRVGTEAFF. The rearrangement links TRBV11-2 to TRBJ1-1; a weak D match, TRBD1 (5 bases). Germline V gene data show CDR1 as SGHAT and CDR2 as FQNNGV. This CDR3 has 13 residues. V lost 7 bases and J 4 bases, leaving 13 bases between the germline ends.

The CDR3 loop is CASSVSGTQSYEQYF. The CDR3 DNA reads TGTGCCAGCTCCGTGTCGGGGACACAAAGTTACGAGCAGTACTTC. This chain links TRBV6-5 with TRBJ2-7; possibly TRBD1 for D (6 bases). Germline CDR1 and CDR2: MNHEY and SVGAGI. Trimming shortened V by 8 bases and J by 4 bases, and 21 bases separated the two germline ends. This CDR3 region has 15 residues.

CDR3 nucleotide sequence: TGCGCCAGCAGCTTGGTCCCCCTGTTGGGGACCCAGTACTTC. Translating gives CASSLVPLLGTQYF. The J gene is TRBJ2-5, the V gene TRBV5-1; D remains ambiguous. The CDR3 totals 14 residues. V was clipped by 0 bases and J by 7 bases, with 13 bases between them. Germline loops: CDR1 SGHRS, CDR2 YFSETQ.

The V and J genes are TRBV7-2 and TRBJ2-5, with D perhaps assigned TRBD1 or TRBD2 (6 bases each). The CDR3 runs to 14 residues. Germline V gives CDR1 SGHTA, CDR2 FQGNSA. V gave up 0 bases and J gave up 4 bases, with 9 bases separating them. The CDR3 sequence: CASSLAGGGETQYF. The CDR3, as DNA: TGTGCCAGCAGCTTAGCCGGGGGCGGAGAGACCCAGTACTTC.

The chain links TRBV4-3 to TRBJ1-3, with no clear D. This CDR3 has 17 amino acids. The ends were cut back, 0 bases at V and 0 bases at J, with 12 bases in the middle. Looked up from germline, CDR1 is LGHNA and CDR2 is YSLEER. The CDR3 here is CASSQEPGLSSGNTIYF. In DNA form, the CDR3 reads TGCGCCAGCAGCCAAGAGCCAGGCCTTAGCTCTGGAAACACCATATATTTT.

In its sample, this clone was seen a few times. The V and J genes are TRBV30 and TRBJ2-1; weak D call: TRBD1 (5 bases). V gave up 5 bases and J gave up 5 bases, with 10 bases separating them. The CDR3 covers 12 residues. Germline V CDR1 and CDR2: GTSNPN, SVGIG (reference sequence). CDR3 sequence reads: CAWSPGHNEQFF. CDR3 coding DNA: TGTGCCTGGTCTCCAGGGCACAATGAGCAGTTCTTC.

This chain connects TRBV9 to TRBJ1-2; D is unclear. The CDR3 is 15 amino acids. Deletions cut 0 bases from V and 3 bases from J, with 12 bases between. Germline V gene data show CDR1 as SGDLS and CDR2 as YYNGEE. The CDR3 sequence is CASSVEDGKDYGYTF. The DNA for the CDR3 is TGTGCCAGCAGCGTAGAGGACGGGAAAGACTATGGCTACACCTTC.

CDR3 nucleotide sequence: TGTGCCAGCAGCTCACGGGACCGAATACGGCACGAGCAGTACTTC. It codes for CASSSRDRIRHEQYF. V usage is TRBV21-1 and J usage is TRBJ2-7. TRBV21-1 is deemed a pseudogene. This CDR3 contains 15 residues.

V usage is TRBV10-3 and J usage is TRBJ1-1; D call uncertain. This CDR3 comprises 15 residues. Per the germline V gene, CDR1 is ENHRY and CDR2 is SYGVKD. V was shortened by 0 bases and J by 1 base, with 9 bases between the two germline ends. CDR3 coding DNA: TGTGCCATCAGTGAGTCTACCGGTTCGAACACTGAAGCTTTCTTT. Translation gives CAISESTGSNTEAFF.

This chain uses TRBV11-2 with TRBJ1-1; possible D gene TRBD1, 5 bases. The V end lost 4 bases, the J end lost 0 bases, and 15 bases lay between the germline ends. This CDR3 is built from 16 residues. Germline-derived CDR1 and CDR2 are SGHAT and FQNNGV. The CDR3 loop reads CASSSSGGRMNTEAFF. The CDR3 DNA follows: TGTGCCAGCAGCTCCTCTGGGGGGAGGATGAACACTGAAGCTTTCTTT.

The chain recombines TRBV4-3 with TRBJ1-2; D may be TRBD1 (5 bases). The germline CDR1 and CDR2 sequences are LGHNA and YSLEER. There are 17 residues in the CDR3. Trimming left V 0 bases short and J 2 bases short, with 16 bases between. CDR3 nucleotide sequence: TGCGCCAGCAGCCAAGATATACGGACAACTGAAAACTATGGCTACACCTTC. It yields the protein CASSQDIRTTENYGYTF.

The CDR3 protein is CASSLTPEGQPQHF. In nucleotides, the CDR3 is TGTGCCAGCAGCTTGACCCCCGAGGGTCAGCCCCAGCATTTT. The rearrangement uses TRBV5-8 and TRBJ1-5; D not certain. The CDR3 is made up of 14 amino acids. V lost 1 base and J lost 6, with 11 bases in between. Germline V gene lookup returns CDR1 SGHTS and CDR2 YDEGEE.